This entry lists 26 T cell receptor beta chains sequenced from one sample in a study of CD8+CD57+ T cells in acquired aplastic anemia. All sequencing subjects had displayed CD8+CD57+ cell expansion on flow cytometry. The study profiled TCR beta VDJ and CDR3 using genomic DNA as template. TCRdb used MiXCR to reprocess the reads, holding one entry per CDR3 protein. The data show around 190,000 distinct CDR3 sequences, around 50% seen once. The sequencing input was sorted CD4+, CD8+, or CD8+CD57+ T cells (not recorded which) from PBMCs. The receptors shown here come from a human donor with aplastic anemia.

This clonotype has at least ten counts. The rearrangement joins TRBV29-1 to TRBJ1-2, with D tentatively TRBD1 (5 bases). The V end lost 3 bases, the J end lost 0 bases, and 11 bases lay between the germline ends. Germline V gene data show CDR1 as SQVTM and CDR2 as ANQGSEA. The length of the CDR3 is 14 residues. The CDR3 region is CSVEKQGTNYGYTF. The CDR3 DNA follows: TGCAGCGTTGAGAAGCAGGGTACTAACTATGGCTACACCTTC.

The CDR3 DNA sequence: TGTGCCAGTAGTCTCGACGGCGGGGTTGGGTTCTACGAGCAGTACTTC. As protein: CASSLDGGVGFYEQYF. The V and J genes are TRBV19 and TRBJ2-7; TRBD2 is a possible D gene (6 bases). V was pared by 5 bases and J by 3 bases, with 20 bases between. The CDR3 loop spans 16 amino acids. Germline V gives CDR1 LNHDA, CDR2 SQIVND (reference sequence).

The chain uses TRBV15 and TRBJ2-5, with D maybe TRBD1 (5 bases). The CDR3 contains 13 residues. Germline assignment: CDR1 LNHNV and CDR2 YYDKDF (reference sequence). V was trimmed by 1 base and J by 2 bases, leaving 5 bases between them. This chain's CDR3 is CATSRGQQETQYF. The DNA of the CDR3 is TGTGCCACCAGCAGAGGACAGCAAGAGACCCAGTACTTC. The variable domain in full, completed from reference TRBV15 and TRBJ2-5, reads DAMVIQNPRYQVTQFGKPVTLSCSQTLNHNVMYWYQQKSSQAPKLLFHYYDKDFNNEADTPDNFQSRRPNTSFCFLDIRSPGLGDTAMYLCATSRGQQETQYFGPGTRLLVL.

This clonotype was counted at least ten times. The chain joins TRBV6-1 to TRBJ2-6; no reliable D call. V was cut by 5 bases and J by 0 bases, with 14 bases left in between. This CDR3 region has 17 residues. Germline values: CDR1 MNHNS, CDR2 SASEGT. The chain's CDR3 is CASSLQVLGSGANVLTF. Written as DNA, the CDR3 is TGTGCCAGCAGTTTGCAGGTCTTGGGCTCTGGGGCCAACGTCCTGACTTTC.

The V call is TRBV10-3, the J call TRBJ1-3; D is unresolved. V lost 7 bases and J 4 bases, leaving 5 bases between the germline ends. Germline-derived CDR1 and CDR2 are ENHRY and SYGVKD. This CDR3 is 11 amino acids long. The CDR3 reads CAITWGNTIYF. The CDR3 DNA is TGTGCCATCACTTGGGGAAACACCATATATTTT.

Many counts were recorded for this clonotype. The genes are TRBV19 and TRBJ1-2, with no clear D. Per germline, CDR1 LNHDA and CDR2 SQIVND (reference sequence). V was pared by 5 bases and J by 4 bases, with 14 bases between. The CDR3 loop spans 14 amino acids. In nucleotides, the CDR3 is TGTGCCAGTAGTCCCCCTGGCAGTGTCTATGGCTACACCTTC. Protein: CASSPPGSVYGYTF.

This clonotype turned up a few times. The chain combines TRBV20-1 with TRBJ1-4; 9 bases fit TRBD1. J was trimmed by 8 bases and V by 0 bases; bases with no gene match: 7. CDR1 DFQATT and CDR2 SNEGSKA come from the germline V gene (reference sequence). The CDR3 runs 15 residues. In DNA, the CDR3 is TGCAGTGCTAGAGAATCGGACAGGGGTTTCGAAAAACTGTTTTTT. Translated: CSARESDRGFEKLFF.

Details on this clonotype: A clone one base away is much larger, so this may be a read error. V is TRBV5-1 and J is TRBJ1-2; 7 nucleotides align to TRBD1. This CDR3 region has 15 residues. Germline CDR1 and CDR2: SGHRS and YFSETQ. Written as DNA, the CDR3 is TGCGCCAGCAGCTTGGACAGGGGCGCGGGCTATGGCTGCACCTTC. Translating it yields CASSLDRGAGYGCTF. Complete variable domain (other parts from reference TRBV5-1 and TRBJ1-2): KAGVTQTPRYLIKTRGQQVTLSCSPISGHRSVSWYQQTPGQGLQFLFEYFSETQRNKGNFPGRFSGRQFSNSRSEMNVSTLELGDSALYLCASSLDRGAGYGCTFGSGTRLTVV.

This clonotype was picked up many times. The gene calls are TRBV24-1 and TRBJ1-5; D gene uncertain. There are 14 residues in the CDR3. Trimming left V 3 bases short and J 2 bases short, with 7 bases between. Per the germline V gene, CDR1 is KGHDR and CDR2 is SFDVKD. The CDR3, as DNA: TGTGCCACCAGTGATAATCCGGGCAATCAGCCCCAGCATTTT. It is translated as CATSDNPGNQPQHF.

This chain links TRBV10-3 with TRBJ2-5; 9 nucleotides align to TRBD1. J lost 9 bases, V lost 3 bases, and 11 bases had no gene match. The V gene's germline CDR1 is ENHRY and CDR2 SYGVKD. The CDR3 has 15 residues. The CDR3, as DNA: TGTGCCATCAGTGAAGGGACAGGGATTTGGGGGGCCCAGTACTTC. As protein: CAISEGTGIWGAQYF.

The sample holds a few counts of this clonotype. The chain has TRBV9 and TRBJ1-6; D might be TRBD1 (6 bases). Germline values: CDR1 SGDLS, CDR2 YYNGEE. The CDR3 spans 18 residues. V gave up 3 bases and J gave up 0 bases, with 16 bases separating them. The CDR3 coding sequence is TGTGCCAGCAGCGATTCCAACGACAGGAGCTCCTATAATTCACCCCTCCACTTT. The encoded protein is CASSDSNDRSSYNSPLHF.

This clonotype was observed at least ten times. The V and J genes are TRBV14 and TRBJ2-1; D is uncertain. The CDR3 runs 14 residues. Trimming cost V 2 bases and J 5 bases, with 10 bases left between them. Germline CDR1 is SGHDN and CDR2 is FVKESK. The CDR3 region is CASSQIGRHNEQFF. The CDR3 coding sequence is TGTGCCAGCAGCCAAATCGGTAGGCACAATGAGCAGTTCTTC.

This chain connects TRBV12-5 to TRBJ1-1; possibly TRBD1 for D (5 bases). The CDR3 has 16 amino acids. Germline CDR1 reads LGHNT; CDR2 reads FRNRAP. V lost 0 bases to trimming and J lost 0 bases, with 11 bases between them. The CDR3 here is CASGLVHGGLNTEAFF. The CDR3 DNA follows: TGTGCTAGTGGTTTGGTACATGGGGGGTTGAACACTGAAGCTTTCTTT. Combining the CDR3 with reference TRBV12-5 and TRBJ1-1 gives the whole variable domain DARVTQTPRHKVTEMGQEVTMRCQPILGHNTVFWYRQTMMQGLELLAYFRNRAPLDDSGMPKDRFSAEMPDATLATLKIQPSEPRDSAVYFCASGLVHGGLNTEAFFGQGTRLTVV.

Here the CDR3 reads CATSDGTAGELFF. CDR3 sequence (DNA): TGTGCCACCAGTGATGGGACGGCCGGGGAGCTGTTTTTT. This rearrangement joins TRBV24-1 to TRBJ2-2, with D perhaps being TRBD1 or TRBD2 (5 bases each). V was clipped by 3 bases and J by 6 bases, with 7 bases between them. CDR3 length: 13 residues. Germline V gives CDR1 KGHDR, CDR2 SFDVKD.

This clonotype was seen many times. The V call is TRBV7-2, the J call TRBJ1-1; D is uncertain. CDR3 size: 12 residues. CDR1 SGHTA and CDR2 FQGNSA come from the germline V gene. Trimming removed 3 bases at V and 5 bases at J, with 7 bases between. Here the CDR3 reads CASSFRRTEAFF. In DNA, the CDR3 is TGTGCCAGCAGCTTTCGGAGGACTGAAGCTTTCTTT.

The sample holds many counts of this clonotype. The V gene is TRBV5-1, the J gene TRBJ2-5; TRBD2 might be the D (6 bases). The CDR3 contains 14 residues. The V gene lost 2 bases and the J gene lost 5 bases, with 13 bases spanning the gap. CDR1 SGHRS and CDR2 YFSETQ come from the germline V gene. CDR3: CASSLLNRGETQYF. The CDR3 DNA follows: TGCGCCAGCAGCTTACTAAACCGGGGGGAGACCCAGTACTTC.

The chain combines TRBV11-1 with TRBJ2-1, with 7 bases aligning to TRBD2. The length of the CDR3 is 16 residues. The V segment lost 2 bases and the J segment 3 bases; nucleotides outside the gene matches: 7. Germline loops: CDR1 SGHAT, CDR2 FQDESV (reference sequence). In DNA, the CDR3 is TGTGCCAGCAGCTTATACGGGGGGTCCTACTACAATGAGCAGTTCTTC. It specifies CASSLYGGSYYNEQFF.

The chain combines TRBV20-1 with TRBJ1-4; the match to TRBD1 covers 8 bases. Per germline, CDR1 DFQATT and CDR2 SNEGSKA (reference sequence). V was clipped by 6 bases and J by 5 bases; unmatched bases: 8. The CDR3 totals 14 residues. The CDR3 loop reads CSAHGTGGNEKLFF. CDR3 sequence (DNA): TGCAGTGCGCACGGGACAGGCGGCAATGAAAAACTGTTTTTT.

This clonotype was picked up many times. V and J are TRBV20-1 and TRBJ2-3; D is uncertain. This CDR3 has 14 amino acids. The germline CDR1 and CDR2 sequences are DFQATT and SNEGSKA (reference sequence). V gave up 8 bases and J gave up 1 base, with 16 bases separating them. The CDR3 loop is CSTLRPVGTDTQYF. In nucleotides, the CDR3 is TGCAGTACCCTTCGGCCGGTGGGCACAGATACGCAGTATTTT.

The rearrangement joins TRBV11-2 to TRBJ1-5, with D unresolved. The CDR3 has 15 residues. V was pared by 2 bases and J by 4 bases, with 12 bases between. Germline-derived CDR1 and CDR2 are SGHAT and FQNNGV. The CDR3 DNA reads TGTGCCAGCAGCTTATCGGCAGACGCTAATCAGCCCCAGCATTTT. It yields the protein CASSLSADANQPQHF.

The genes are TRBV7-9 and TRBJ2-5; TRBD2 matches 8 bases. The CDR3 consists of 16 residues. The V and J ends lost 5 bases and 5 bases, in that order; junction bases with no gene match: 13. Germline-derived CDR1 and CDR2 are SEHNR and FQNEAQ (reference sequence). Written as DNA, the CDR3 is TGTGCCAGCAGCACTTCATCGGGGGGGCCTTGGGAGACCCAGTACTTC. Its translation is CASSTSSGGPWETQYF.

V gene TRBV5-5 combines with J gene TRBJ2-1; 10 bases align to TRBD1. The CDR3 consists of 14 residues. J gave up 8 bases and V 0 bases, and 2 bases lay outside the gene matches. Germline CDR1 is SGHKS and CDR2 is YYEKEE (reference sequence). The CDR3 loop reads CASSLAGQGDEQFF. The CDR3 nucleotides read TGTGCCAGCAGCTTGGCCGGACAGGGGGATGAGCAGTTCTTC.

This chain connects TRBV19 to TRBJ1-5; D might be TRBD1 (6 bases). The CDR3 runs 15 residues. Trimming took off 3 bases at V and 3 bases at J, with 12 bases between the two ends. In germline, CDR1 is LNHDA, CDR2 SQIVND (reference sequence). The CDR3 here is CASSIGQLINQPQHF. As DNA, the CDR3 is TGTGCCAGTAGTATTGGACAGTTAATCAATCAGCCCCAGCATTTT.

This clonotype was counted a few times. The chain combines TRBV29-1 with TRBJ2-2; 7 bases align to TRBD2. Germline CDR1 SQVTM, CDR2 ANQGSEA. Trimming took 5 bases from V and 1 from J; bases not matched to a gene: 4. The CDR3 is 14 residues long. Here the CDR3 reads CSVRAGVNTGELFF. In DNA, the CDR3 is TGCAGCGTTCGGGCGGGGGTGAACACCGGGGAGCTGTTTTTT.

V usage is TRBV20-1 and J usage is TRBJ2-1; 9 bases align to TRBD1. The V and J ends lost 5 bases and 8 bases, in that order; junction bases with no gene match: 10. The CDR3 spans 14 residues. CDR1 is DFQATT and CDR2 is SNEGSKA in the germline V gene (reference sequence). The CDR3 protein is CSALTGTGYYEQFF. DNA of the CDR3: TGCAGTGCTTTAACCGGGACAGGGTATTATGAGCAGTTCTTC.

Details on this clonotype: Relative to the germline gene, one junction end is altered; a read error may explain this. CDR3 DNA: TGTGCCAGCAGGTTGGGGCAGTACCGTGGGACAGATACGCAGTATTTT. Its translation is CASRLGQYRGTDTQYF. The genes are TRBV5-4 and TRBJ2-3; D perhaps matches TRBD1 (5 bases). In germline, CDR1 is SGHNT, CDR2 YYREEE (reference sequence). The CDR3 loop spans 16 amino acids.